This T cell receptor beta chain was observed in a study of tumor and adjacent non-tumor tissue in lung cancer (dated by TCRdb to 2017 to 2018). At the level of the whole study: By cancer type, the cohort comprised about 13 adenocarcinoma patients, 2 squamous cell carcinoma patients and 1 small cell lung cancer patient. Sequencing generated a total of some 130 million productive TCRbeta reads, averaging about 4.17 million reads per sample. Among the approximately 15 patients, ages ranged from about 31 to 76 years, approximately 10 were men and 5 were women, and disease was TNM stage I to III. The study compared bulk TCRbeta repertoires between lung tumor tissue and matched distant non-tumor lung tissue from 15 lung cancer patients. Over 25 paired specimens, one tumor and one normal lung sample per patient, were profiled by TCRbeta CDR3 sequencing. Beyond this particular receptor, the publication reports: The top 100 clones made up a significantly larger cumulative share of the repertoire in normal lung than in tumor tissue. Significantly higher TCR diversity was found in younger patients, and higher tumor TCR diversity was associated with shorter overall and disease-free survival. Tumor tissue showed significantly greater TCR diversity (inverse Simpson) than normal lung tissue (431.37 vs 166.20, P = 0.0075, Mann-Whitney U test). Peripheral blood was not sequenced, so blood TCRbeta repertoires were not examined in the lung cancer patients of the study. Only about 15 patients were included in the cohort, and the need for larger samples and more detailed clinical data was noted by the authors. Neither the sequencing platform nor unique molecular identifiers are named or mentioned anywhere in the methods.

RNA was extracted from bulk unsorted tissue and checked for quality with a NanoDrop ND-1000 and an Agilent 2100. Distant non-tumor tissue taken more than 3 cm from the tumor edge was used as the normal lung sample. Donors were newly diagnosed lung cancer patients admitted for thoracic surgery in China between August and November 2014, without prior chemotherapy. Patients with previous radiotherapy or chemotherapy, or with another concurrent cancer, were excluded from the study. Pieces of surgical tissue measuring about 1-2 cm3 were kept in RNAlater solution and held at -80 degrees C until needed. This clonotype has a single count. There is no known antigen for this receptor. One end of the junction varies from germline; a read error may be responsible. The library was generated by multiplex PCR. Instrument on record: Illumina HiSeq 2500. TCRbeta libraries were constructed through three rounds of nested PCR with primers (Table S4) according to protocols modified from ARM-PCR. Before sequencing, PCR products of 200-500 bp were excised from the gel and purified with the QIAquick gel extraction kit. The published analysis was carried out like this. Trimmomatic was used to clean the reads, FLASH was used to merge the reads into complete CDR3 sequences, and MiTCR was used to assign the reads to V(D)J germline segments. Clonal diversity was calculated as the inverse Simpson's index using VDJtools. A read counted as productive if the sequence was in-frame and lacked a premature stop codon. The raw public reads went through TCRdb reprocessing: fastp at Q25, MiXCR clone calling, in-frame beta chains kept. Identical CDR3 protein sequences are pooled into one entry, listed with their most common genes and DNA. It is TCRdb's table, rather than the study itself, that gives the V and J calls and clone size. Counted in this sample were around 57,000 distinct CDR3 sequences; about 56% of them appeared once. The ten largest account for 32% of the sample.

The CDR3 spans 13 residues, from the cysteine through the phenylalanine. Only the CDR3 DNA is retained, 39 bases long and in frame from the first base. CDR1 and CDR2, looked up from the germline V gene, are MNHNS and SASEGT. The sequence derives from a man between 70 and 80 years old with non-small cell lung cancer. Rearrangement joined TRBV6-1 to TRBJ1-5; 10 middle bases align to TRBD1. The sequencing sample was made of distant non-tumor lung tissue. The nucleotides read TGTGCCAGCAGAGACAGGGGGCCTCTGCCCGAGCATTTT. The translation is CASRDRGPLPEHF.